This T cell receptor beta chain comes out of a study of T cells after yellow fever vaccination. Study-wide results and limits: High-abundance clonotypes from the bulk population could contaminate FACS-sorted repertoires. Post-booster repertoires contained most primary-vaccination clones again (around 96% CD4, 85% to 90% CD8).

For TCR, cDNA came from 5'RACE template switching, which added a universal primer site and UMIs. Each CDR3 protein gets one entry after TCRdb re-called the 5' RACE reads with MiXCR. The sample includes under 500,000 distinct CDR3 sequences, approximately 18% of them seen just once. This clonotype was seen a few times. The antigen remains undetermined. This TCR was sampled from a man younger than 35 who received the YFV17D yellow fever vaccine. The material was PBMCs, obtained before the yellow fever booster vaccination.

The CDR3 nucleotides read TGTGCCAGCAGCCCCCCCTGGACAGGGAGGAGCACAGATACGCAGTATTTT. Protein: CASSPPWTGRSTDTQYF. The chain carries TRBV7-9 and TRBJ2-3; 8 nucleotides line up with TRBD1. Trimming took 5 bases from V and 0 from J; bases not matched to a gene: 10. This CDR3 has 17 amino acids. Per germline, CDR1 SEHNR and CDR2 FQNEAQ (reference sequence).